Shown below are 17 T cell receptor beta chains from a single sample sequenced in a study of blood T cell repertoires in COVID-19. Measured with immunoSEQ multiplex PCR; TCRdb has only the in-frame clones, and not every one. In the table there are approximately 58,000 clones, approximately 81% of which are singletons. The sample comprised peripheral blood. Receptors originate from a man in his forties with active COVID-19.

Only a few counts were recorded for this clone. V and J are TRBV7-2 and TRBJ2-7; 8 nucleotides agree with TRBD2. Germline CDR1 SGHTA, CDR2 FQGNSA. V shed 5 bases, J shed 2 bases, and the junction held 5 bases outside the gene matches. The CDR3 length is 14 residues. The CDR3 DNA reads TGTGCCAGCAGCCTCATAGCGGGAACCTACGAGCAGTACTTC. Residues: CASSLIAGTYEQYF. Full variable domain (remainder filled in from reference TRBV7-2 and TRBJ2-7): GAGVSQSPSNKVTEKGKDVELRCDPISGHTALYWYRQSLGQGLEFLIYFQGNSAPDKSGLPSDRFSAERTGGSVSTLTIQRTQQEDSAVYLCASSLIAGTYEQYFGPGTRLTVT.

V gene TRBV19 combines with J gene TRBJ1-6; D remains ambiguous. The germline gives CDR1 LNHDA, CDR2 SQIVND (reference sequence). This CDR3 comprises 13 residues. V shed 3 bases and J shed 6 bases, with 6 bases lying between them. The CDR3 DNA sequence: TGTGCCAGTAGTATGAACAGTAATTCACCCCTCCACTTT. This gives the protein CASSMNSNSPLHF.

The rearrangement joins TRBV5-3 to TRBJ1-5; 9 bases fit TRBD1. TRBV5-3 is flagged as an ORF with uncertain function. The CDR3 has 13 residues. With V trimmed by 10 bases and J by 4 bases, 6 bases remained unmatched. CDR3 sequence: CAPRQGGNQPQHF. The CDR3 DNA follows: TGTGCCCCGCGACAGGGGGGAAATCAGCCCCAGCATTTT.

The CDR3 nucleotides read TGCGCCAGCAGTTCGACCAGCGGGAGAAGGGGGGAGCTGTTTTTT. Translating gives CASSSTSGRRGELFF. The chain recombines TRBV4-1 with TRBJ2-2; 8 nucleotides line up with TRBD2. The germline V gene encodes CDR1 MGHRA and CDR2 YSYEKL. The CDR3 has 15 residues. J gave up 8 bases and V 6 bases, and 11 bases lay outside the gene matches.

This sequence joins TRBV5-6 and TRBJ1-6, with 7 bases that match TRBD1. CDR3 size: 14 residues. With V trimmed by 3 bases and J by 10 bases, 7 bases remained unmatched. CDR1 and CDR2 from the germline V gene are SGHDT and YYEEEE. CDR3 in amino acids: CASSYNRGRSPLHF. The CDR3 DNA follows: TGTGCCAGCAGCTATAACAGGGGTAGGTCACCCCTCCACTTT. Based on the CDR3 plus reference TRBV5-6 and TRBJ1-6, the full variable domain is DAGVTQSPTHLIKTRGQQVTLRCSPKSGHDTVSWYQQALGQGPQFIFQYYEEEERQRGNFPDRFSGHQFPNYSSELNVNALLLGDSALYLCASSYNRGRSPLHFGNGTRLTVT.

This chain connects TRBV7-3 to TRBJ1-1; D might be TRBD1 (5 bases). CDR1 and CDR2 (germline): SGHTA, FQGTGA. V dropped 5 bases and J dropped 8 bases, with 18 bases sitting between them. CDR3 length equals 14 residues. The chain's CDR3 is CASSPVGGLLEAFF. The CDR3 region has the DNA TGTGCCAGCAGCCCAGTCGGGGGATTACTGGAAGCTTTCTTT.

The chain links TRBV7-9 to TRBJ2-3; 8 bases agree with TRBD2. Per germline, CDR1 SEHNR and CDR2 FQNEAQ (reference sequence). The CDR3 sequence is 16 residues long. Losses at the gene ends were 5 bases for V and 2 bases for J; bases not matched to a gene: 9. CDR3 DNA sequence: TGTGCCAGCAGCCCCGGACTAGCCGGATACACAGATACGCAGTATTTT. Encoded protein: CASSPGLAGYTDTQYF.

This chain joins TRBV11-2 and TRBJ2-1; possibly TRBD1 for D (7 bases). Germline V lookup: CDR1 SGHAT, CDR2 FQNNGV. This CDR3 is built from 15 residues. V dropped 4 bases and J dropped 6 bases, with 16 bases sitting between them. CDR3: CASSSGGRGSNEQFF. The CDR3 DNA follows: TGTGCCAGCAGCTCAGGGGGGCGCGGCTCCAATGAGCAGTTCTTC.

V gene TRBV6-5 combines with J gene TRBJ1-3, with 8 nucleotides matching TRBD1. Germline assignment: CDR1 MNHEY and CDR2 SVGAGI. The CDR3 runs to 13 residues. J lost 7 bases, V lost 6 bases, and 5 bases had no gene match. CDR3 sequence: CASRPQGVNTIYF. The DNA for the CDR3 is TGTGCCAGCAGACCACAGGGGGTTAACACCATATATTTT.

This clone showed up just a few times. The chain joins TRBV5-6 to TRBJ2-1, with 9 bases aligning to TRBD2. With 1 base clipped from V and 4 bases from J, the junction kept 6 bases outside the gene matches. Germline V gene lookup returns CDR1 SGHDT and CDR2 YYEEEE. This CDR3 has 16 amino acids. CDR3 DNA sequence: TGTGCCAGCAGCTTGATGGCGGGAGGGTATTACAATGAGCAGTTCTTC. This encodes CASSLMAGGYYNEQFF.

The rearrangement joins TRBV24-1 to TRBJ2-3, with 8 bases matching TRBD2. Trimming took 3 bases from V and 3 from J; bases not matched to a gene: 7. The CDR3 has 16 residues. CDR1 is KGHDR, CDR2 SFDVKD, per germline. CDR3 coding DNA: TGTGCCACCAGTGATCCGGGGGGGGCATCGACAGATACGCAGTATTTT. Translated, it gives CATSDPGGASTDTQYF.

This chain connects TRBV10-3 to TRBJ2-7, with TRBD1 matching over 10 bases. The CDR3 consists of 15 residues. Germline lookup yields CDR1 ENHRY and CDR2 SYGVKD. The V and J ends lost 2 bases and 3 bases, in that order; junction bases with no gene match: 4. The CDR3 is CAISETRDRGYEQYF. DNA of the CDR3: TGTGCCATCAGTGAGACCCGGGACAGGGGCTACGAGCAGTACTTC.

The sample holds one count of this clone. The J gene is TRBJ2-1, the V gene TRBV11-3, with 11 positions matching TRBD2. Germline V gene lookup returns CDR1 SGHNT and CDR2 YENEEA. The CDR3 extends over 15 amino acids. The V segment lost 3 bases and the J segment 8 bases; nucleotides outside the gene matches: 6. This CDR3 is CASSLRLAGWDEQFF. The CDR3 DNA sequence: TGTGCCAGCAGCTTGAGACTAGCGGGGTGGGATGAGCAGTTCTTC.

This clone was observed once. V gene TRBV28 combines with J gene TRBJ2-1, with a weak D call TRBD1 (5 bases). Trimming shortened V by 4 bases and J by 4 bases, and 11 bases separated the two germline ends. Germline V lookup: CDR1 MDHEN, CDR2 SYDVKM. The CDR3 sequence is 14 residues long. CDR3 DNA: TGTGCCAGCAGTTCCGAGGACATATACAATGAGCAGTTCTTC. Its translation: CASSSEDIYNEQFF.

This clone was detected only a few times. This chain links TRBV5-5 with TRBJ1-1; D not certain. Germline CDR1 reads SGHKS; CDR2 reads YYEKEE (reference sequence). The length of the CDR3 is 13 residues. The germline V and J ends were trimmed by 0 bases and 4 bases, with 7 bases remaining between them. This CDR3 is CASSLATGTEAFF. CDR3 DNA: TGTGCCAGCAGCTTGGCCACGGGCACTGAAGCTTTCTTT.

The chain recombines TRBV7-9 with TRBJ2-7; 8 nucleotides align to TRBD1. The CDR3 covers 14 residues. CDR1 SEHNR and CDR2 FQNEAQ come from the germline V gene (reference sequence). With V trimmed by 3 bases and J by 4 bases, 5 bases remained unmatched. In nucleotides, the CDR3 is TGTGCCAGCAGCTTCGGACAGGGCCCTTACGAGCAGTACTTC. Protein: CASSFGQGPYEQYF.

The CDR3 protein is CASESSGTDTQYF. CDR3 DNA: TGTGCCAGCGAGTCAAGCGGCACAGATACGCAGTATTTT. The chain has TRBV6-5 and TRBJ2-3; D gene ambiguous. The length of the CDR3 is 13 residues. Germline V lookup: CDR1 MNHEY, CDR2 SVGAGI. The germline V and J ends were trimmed by 8 bases and 1 base, with 10 bases remaining between them.